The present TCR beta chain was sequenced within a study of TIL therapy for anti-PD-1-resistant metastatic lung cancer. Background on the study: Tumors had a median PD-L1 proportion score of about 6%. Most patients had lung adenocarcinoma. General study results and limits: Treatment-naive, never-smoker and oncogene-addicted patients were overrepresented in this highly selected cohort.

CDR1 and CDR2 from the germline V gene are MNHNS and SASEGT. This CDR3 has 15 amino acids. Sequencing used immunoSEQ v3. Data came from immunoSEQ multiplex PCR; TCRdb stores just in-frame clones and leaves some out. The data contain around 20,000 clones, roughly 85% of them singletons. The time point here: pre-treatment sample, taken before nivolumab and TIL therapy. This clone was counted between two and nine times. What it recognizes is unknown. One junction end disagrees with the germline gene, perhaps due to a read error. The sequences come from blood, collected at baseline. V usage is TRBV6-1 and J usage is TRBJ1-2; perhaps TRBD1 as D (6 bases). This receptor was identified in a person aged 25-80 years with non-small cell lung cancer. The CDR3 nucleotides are TGTGCCAGCAGCGAAGGGGCAGGGGTAGGCTATGGCTACACCTTC. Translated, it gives CASSEGAGVGYGYTF.